These 18 T cell receptor beta chains came from one sample sequenced in a study of early T cells in non-severe SARS-CoV-2 infection. TCRdb analysed the 5' RACE reads with MiXCR anew, one entry per CDR3 protein. The sample includes 75,000 to 90,000 distinct CDR3 sequences, 9.5% to 15% of them seen just once. Sequencing input: whole blood. The receptors originated from an adult who was a healthcare worker with PCR-confirmed SARS-CoV-2 infection or an uninfected control (not recorded which).

V gene TRBV6-6 combines with J gene TRBJ1-4; 8 bases map to TRBD1. Germline-derived CDR1 and CDR2 are MNHNY and SVGAGI (reference sequence). V lost 6 bases to trimming and J lost 6 bases; unmatched junction nucleotides: 6. CDR3 size: 14 residues. This CDR3 is CASRKQGDDEKLFF. DNA for the CDR3: TGTGCCAGCAGGAAACAGGGGGATGATGAAAAACTGTTTTTT.

This clonotype came up many times. The genes are TRBV5-1 and TRBJ1-1; D ambiguous. Germline CDR1 is SGHRS and CDR2 is YFSETQ. V lost 4 bases, J lost 2 bases, and 12 bases lay in between. The CDR3 length is 14 residues. In DNA form, the CDR3 reads TGCGCCAGCAGCCTCCAGACGGGAAACACTGAAGCTTTCTTT. Translated, it gives CASSLQTGNTEAFF.

This clonotype was detected ten times or more. V usage is TRBV7-2 and J usage is TRBJ2-7; perhaps D is TRBD1 or TRBD2 (5 bases each). Germline-derived CDR1 and CDR2 are SGHTA and FQGNSA. V lost 5 bases and J lost 7, with 24 bases in between. This CDR3 has 16 residues. CDR3 bases: TGTGCCAGCAGCCCACAGACCGGGACGTCAGAAAAAGAGCAGTACTTC. Amino acids: CASSPQTGTSEKEQYF.

The sample holds many counts of this clonotype. V and J are TRBV12-3 or TRBV12-4 and TRBJ2-1, with 9 bases matching TRBD1. This CDR3 contains 11 residues. With V trimmed by 9 bases and J by 8 bases, 2 bases remained unmatched. CDR3 in DNA: TGTGCCAGTAACAGGGGGCATGAGCAGTTCTTC. Its translation is CASNRGHEQFF.

In this sample, this clonotype turned up many times. The V call is TRBV14, the J call TRBJ2-6; possibly TRBD1 for D (5 bases). CDR1 and CDR2 from the germline V gene are SGHDN and FVKESK. The CDR3 contains 16 residues. Trimming removed 4 bases at V and 0 bases at J, with 10 bases between. CDR3 amino acids: CASSPLGHSGANVLTF. In nucleotides, the CDR3 is TGTGCCAGCAGCCCCTTAGGACACTCTGGGGCCAACGTCCTGACTTTC.

The gene calls are TRBV7-2 and TRBJ2-2, with 16 bases matching TRBD2. Unmatched junction bases numbered 6, after V lost 5 bases and J lost 6 bases. CDR1 SGHTA and CDR2 FQGNSA come from the germline V gene. CDR3 length equals 17 residues. The CDR3: CASSKGTSGRAPGELFF. The CDR3 DNA is TGTGCCAGCAGCAAAGGGACTAGCGGGAGGGCCCCCGGGGAGCTGTTTTTT.

This clonotype has a handful of counts. The gene calls are TRBV28 and TRBJ1-4, with TRBD1 identical over 8 bases. Germline assignment: CDR1 MDHEN and CDR2 SYDVKM. This CDR3 has 15 amino acids. The V and J ends lost 5 bases and 5 bases, in that order; junction bases with no gene match: 7. The CDR3 reads CASSLPGQENEKLFF. DNA for the CDR3: TGTGCCAGCAGTCTCCCGGGACAGGAGAATGAAAAACTGTTTTTT. The entire variable domain, with the rest obtained from reference TRBV28 and TRBJ1-4, is as follows: DVKVTQSSRYLVKRTGEKVFLECVQDMDHENMFWYRQDPGLGLRLIYFSYDVKMKEKGDIPEGYSVSREKKERFSLILESASTNQTSMYLCASSLPGQENEKLFFGSGTQLSVL.

The gene calls are TRBV4-1 and TRBJ2-7; 7 bases align to TRBD2. The trim removed 0 bases at V and 3 bases at J, leaving 8 bases unmatched. Germline CDR1 MGHRA, CDR2 YSYEKL. This CDR3 is built from 16 residues. In nucleotides, the CDR3 is TGCGCCAGCAGCCAAGACGGTCGGGAGGCCCACTACGAGCAGTACTTC. Translated: CASSQDGREAHYEQYF.

The sample holds many counts of this clonotype. The J gene is TRBJ1-1, the V gene TRBV29-1, with unresolved D. The CDR3 sequence is 12 residues long. Trimming pared 6 bases from V and 5 bases from J, leaving 13 bases between. Per the germline V gene, CDR1 is SQVTM and CDR2 is ANQGSEA. The CDR3 DNA reads TGCAGCGTGGCCGTGGTGGGGACTGAAGCTTTCTTT. Translation: CSVAVVGTEAFF.

This clonotype was detected many times. This sequence joins TRBV6-5 and TRBJ2-2, with unresolved D. The CDR3 extends over 13 amino acids. Trimming left V 0 bases short and J 4 bases short, with 3 bases between. CDR1 and CDR2 (germline): MNHEY, SVGAGI. The CDR3 sequence is CASSYSPTGELFF. In DNA, the CDR3 is TGTGCCAGCAGTTACTCCCCCACCGGGGAGCTGTTTTTT.

The sample holds many counts of this clonotype. The chain employs TRBV28 and TRBJ2-3; 9 bases align to TRBD1. The CDR3 loop spans 17 amino acids. With 6 bases clipped from V and 3 bases from J, the junction kept 13 bases outside the gene matches. CDR1 is MDHEN and CDR2 is SYDVKM in the germline V gene. The CDR3 spells CASSPPNRGQRTDTQYF. The CDR3 DNA reads TGTGCCAGCAGCCCCCCCAACAGGGGGCAGCGGACAGATACGCAGTATTTT.

V is TRBV6-2 or TRBV6-3 and J is TRBJ2-3, with D tentatively TRBD2 (6 bases). Germline CDR1 MNHEY, CDR2 SVGEGT. The CDR3 loop spans 14 amino acids. The V gene lost 6 bases and the J gene lost 4 bases, with 14 bases spanning the gap. This CDR3 is CASSPSGSADTQYF. The CDR3, as DNA: TGTGCCAGCAGCCCATCCGGGAGCGCAGATACGCAGTATTTT.

A few counts support this clonotype. This sequence joins TRBV7-2 and TRBJ1-5; D not certain. Germline CDR1 and CDR2: SGHTA and FQGNSA. Trimming removed 4 bases from V and 7 bases from J, with 11 bases in between. The CDR3 contains 13 residues. Written as DNA, the CDR3 is TGTGCCAGCAGCTCCCGTCTTGAGCAGCCCCAGCATTTT. It encodes CASSSRLEQPQHF.

V gene TRBV7-9 combines with J gene TRBJ2-7, with a possible D match to TRBD2 (6 bases). V shed 1 base and J shed 4 bases, with 11 bases lying between them. The CDR3 totals 14 residues. Per the germline V gene, CDR1 is SEHNR and CDR2 is FQNEAQ (reference sequence). The CDR3 coding sequence is TGTGCCAGCAGCTTAGATAGCGGAACTTACGAGCAGTACTTC. Amino acid sequence: CASSLDSGTYEQYF.

This clonotype has just a few counts. This sequence joins TRBV12-3 or TRBV12-4 and TRBJ2-3; no firm D call. V was cut by 6 bases and J by 3 bases, with 16 bases left in between. The CDR3 covers 15 residues. In nucleotides, the CDR3 is TGTGCCAGCAGCCTGCGGAGCTTACAAACAGATACGCAGTATTTT. It translates to CASSLRSLQTDTQYF.

The rearrangement joins TRBV12-5 to TRBJ2-1; D may be TRBD1 (6 bases). V dropped 2 bases and J dropped 6 bases, with 14 bases sitting between them. Germline V gene data show CDR1 as LGHNT and CDR2 as FRNRAP. The CDR3 consists of 15 residues. CDR3 protein: CASGLLTGIGNEQFF. The CDR3, as DNA: TGTGCTAGTGGTTTGCTCACAGGGATCGGCAATGAGCAGTTCTTC. The full variable domain, in which reference TRBV12-5 and TRBJ2-1 provide the parts outside the CDR3, is DARVTQTPRHKVTEMGQEVTMRCQPILGHNTVFWYRQTMMQGLELLAYFRNRAPLDDSGMPKDRFSAEMPDATLATLKIQPSEPRDSAVYFCASGLLTGIGNEQFFGPGTRLTVL.

The genes are TRBV11-2 and TRBJ2-1; 7 bases agree with TRBD1. CDR3 length: 14 residues. Looked up from germline, CDR1 is SGHAT and CDR2 is FQNNGV. The V gene end was trimmed by 3 bases and the J gene end by 8 bases; junction bases not matched to a gene: 7. CDR3 region: CASSFHQGVDEQFF. CDR3 nucleotide sequence: TGTGCCAGCAGCTTTCATCAGGGGGTGGATGAGCAGTTCTTC.

The chain uses TRBV5-5 and TRBJ2-1; D is ambiguous. This CDR3 has 16 residues. Germline loops: CDR1 SGHKS, CDR2 YYEKEE (reference sequence). Trimming shortened V by 4 bases and J by 9 bases, and 23 bases separated the two germline ends. The DNA for the CDR3 is TGTGCCAGCAGCCGTACCCTCCCCCTCACGAAGAGTGAGCAGTTCTTC. Translation: CASSRTLPLTKSEQFF.